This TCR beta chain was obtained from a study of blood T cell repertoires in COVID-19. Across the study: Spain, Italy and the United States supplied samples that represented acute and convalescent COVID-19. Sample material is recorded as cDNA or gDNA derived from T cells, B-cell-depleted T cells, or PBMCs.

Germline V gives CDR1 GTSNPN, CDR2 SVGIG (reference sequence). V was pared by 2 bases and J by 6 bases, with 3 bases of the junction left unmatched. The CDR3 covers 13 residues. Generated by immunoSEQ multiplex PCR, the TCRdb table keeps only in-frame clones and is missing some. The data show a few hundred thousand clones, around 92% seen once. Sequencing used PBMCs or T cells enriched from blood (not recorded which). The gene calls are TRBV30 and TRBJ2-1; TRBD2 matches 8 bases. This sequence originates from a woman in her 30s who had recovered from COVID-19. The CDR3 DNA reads TGTGCCTGGAGTTTTACTAGCGGCAATGAGCAGTTCTTC. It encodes CAWSFTSGNEQFF.